These 14 T cell receptor beta chains came from one sample sequenced in a study of cytomegalovirus exposure and HLA in healthy donors (dated by TCRdb to 2017 to 2019). The method behind the library was the immunoSEQ multiplex PCR assay. For the multiplex PCR, a mixture combining 60 forward primers for TCR Vbeta segments and 13 reverse primers for TCR Jbeta segments was used. In TCRdb, the immuneACCESS table is reduced to in-frame sequences with V and J assigned. These tables do not hold every clone; where another copy was compared, an unresolved V gene accounts for under half, and the others remain unexplained. In this sample's table one finds 130,000 or so clones. Together, the top ten hold 1.5% to 1.7% of the sample. The material sequenced was PBMCs. The receptors here all came from a woman in her forties in good health and CMV-seronegative.

The chain carries TRBV4-1 and TRBJ1-5, with 8 bases fitting TRBD1. The CDR3 has 19 residues. In germline, CDR1 is MGHRA, CDR2 YSYEKL. V shed 0 bases and J 0 bases; nucleotides not matched to a gene: 10. CDR3 nucleotides: TGCGCCAGCAGCCAAGAAGGGACAGGATTATCGTATAGCAATCAGCCCCAGCATTTT. This sequence encodes CASSQEGTGLSYSNQPQHF.

The rearrangement links TRBV7-6 to TRBJ1-2; TRBD1 is a possible D gene (5 bases). There are 14 residues in the CDR3. V dropped 5 bases and J dropped 0 bases, with 10 bases sitting between them. Germline V gene lookup returns CDR1 SGHVS and CDR2 FNYEAQ. The CDR3 sequence is CASSQGPANYGYTF. For the CDR3, the DNA is TGTGCCAGCAGCCAGGGCCCAGCTAACTATGGCTACACCTTC.

The chain recombines TRBV4-2 with TRBJ1-2; maybe TRBD1 (5 bases). Trimming took off 3 bases at V and 8 bases at J, with 16 bases between the two ends. Germline CDR1 is LGHNA and CDR2 is YNFKEQ. This CDR3 spans 14 amino acids. The CDR3 DNA follows: TGTGCCAGCAGCCAGACAGATGAAGTAGGGGGCTACACCTTC. Amino acids: CASSQTDEVGGYTF.

V is TRBV7-3 and J is TRBJ1-1; perhaps TRBD1 as D (6 bases). The CDR3 is 14 amino acids. Trimming cost V 7 bases and J 1 base, with 13 bases left between them. CDR1 SGHTA and CDR2 FQGTGA come from the germline V gene. The CDR3 nucleotides read TGTGCCAGCACCCTAGGACAGTCGAACACTGAAGCTTTCTTT. Protein sequence: CASTLGQSNTEAFF.

For the CDR3, the DNA is TGCGCCAGCAACGGGGGGAGGGGATGCCAAGAGACCCAGTACTTC. Protein: CASNGGRGCQETQYF. This chain connects TRBV10-1 to TRBJ2-5; 7 nucleotides match TRBD2. Germline-derived CDR1 and CDR2 are WNHNN and SYGVQD (reference sequence). This CDR3 is 15 amino acids long. Unmatched junction bases numbered 9, after V lost 7 bases and J lost 1 base.

The rearrangement links TRBV4-2 to TRBJ2-7, with TRBD1 as a possible D gene (5 bases). V lost 1 base, J lost 3 bases, and 13 bases lay in between. Germline-derived CDR1 and CDR2 are LGHNA and YNFKEQ. The CDR3 consists of 15 residues. The CDR3 sequence: CASSQGLSRDYEQYF. The CDR3 DNA reads as TGTGCCAGCAGCCAAGGATTGTCCAGGGACTACGAGCAGTACTTC.

J is TRBJ1-2 and V is TRBV7-3, with 7 bases aligning to TRBD1. Unmatched junction bases numbered 8, after V lost 5 bases and J lost 5 bases. The CDR3 has 14 residues. The germline V gene has CDR1 SGHTA and CDR2 FQGTGA. CDR3 coding DNA: TGTGCCAGCAGCCCAGGACAGGAGAAATATGGCTACACCTTC. Protein sequence: CASSPGQEKYGYTF.

Remarks on this clone: Other DNA sequences within the sample encode an identical CDR3. This chain uses TRBV18 with TRBJ2-5; D remains ambiguous. CDR1 is KGHSH, CDR2 LQKENI, per germline. The CDR3 runs to 13 residues. V lost 0 bases, J lost 3 bases, and 5 bases lay in between. CDR3 bases: TGTGCCAGCTCACCACCCTCAGAAGAGACCCAGTACTTC. This encodes CASSPPSEETQYF. The full variable domain, with the rest looked up from reference TRBV18 and TRBJ2-5, is NAGVMQNPRHLVRRRGQEARLRCSPMKGHSHVYWYRQLPEEGLKFMVYLQKENIIDESGMPKERFSAEFPKEGPSILRIQQVVRGDSAAYFCASSPPSEETQYFGPGTRLLVL.

This sequence joins TRBV25-1 and TRBJ1-4, with D unresolved. CDR3 length: 15 amino acids. V lost 2 bases and J lost 2, with 9 bases in between. Germline CDR1 reads MGHDK; CDR2 reads SYGVNS. CDR3 coding DNA: TGTGCCAGCAGTGAAGAGCGGGGTACTAATGAAAAACTGTTTTTT. Its translation: CASSEERGTNEKLFF. The entire variable domain, with the rest obtained from reference TRBV25-1 and TRBJ1-4, is as follows: EADIYQTPRYLVIGTGKKITLECSQTMGHDKMYWYQQDPGMELHLIHYSYGVNSTEKGDLSSESTVSRIRTEHFPLTLESARPSHTSQYLCASSEERGTNEKLFFGSGTQLSVL.

The chain links TRBV6-5 to TRBJ1-1, with 8 bases identical to TRBD1. Germline CDR1 and CDR2: MNHEY and SVGAGI. The CDR3 runs to 15 residues. Trimming cost V 1 base and J 0 bases; bases outside gene matches: 1. CDR3 sequence reads: CASSYLDRVNTEAFF. CDR3 in DNA: TGTGCCAGCAGTTACTTGGACAGGGTGAACACTGAAGCTTTCTTT.

The chain has TRBV5-4 and TRBJ2-2, with TRBD1 matching over 8 bases. Trimming cost V 4 bases and J 0 bases; bases outside gene matches: 5. Germline-derived CDR1 and CDR2 are SGHNT and YYREEE (reference sequence). CDR3 length equals 16 residues. CDR3 DNA sequence: TGTGCCAGCAGCCCGGACAGGGTTCCGAACACCGGGGAGCTGTTTTTT. Protein sequence: CASSPDRVPNTGELFF.

The chain has TRBV19 and TRBJ1-2; TRBD1 is a possible D gene (5 bases). Germline assignment: CDR1 LNHDA and CDR2 SQIVND (reference sequence). V was clipped by 2 bases and J by 7 bases, with 11 bases between them. The CDR3 loop spans 13 amino acids. The CDR3 nucleotides are TGTGCCAGTAGTATACAGGGTCACCCTGGCTACACCTTC. Its protein product is CASSIQGHPGYTF.

The gene calls are TRBV28 and TRBJ2-7; TRBD2 matches 13 bases. The CDR3 is 16 residues long. Germline assignment: CDR1 MDHEN and CDR2 SYDVKM. V dropped 6 bases and J dropped 4; count of bases not matched to a gene: 9. This chain's CDR3 is CASSTGTSGARYEQYF. The CDR3 DNA is TGTGCCAGCAGCACCGGGACTAGCGGGGCAAGGTACGAGCAGTACTTC. Together with reference TRBV28 and TRBJ2-7, the CDR3 gives the full variable domain: DVKVTQSSRYLVKRTGEKVFLECVQDMDHENMFWYRQDPGLGLRLIYFSYDVKMKEKGDIPEGYSVSREKKERFSLILESASTNQTSMYLCASSTGTSGARYEQYFGPGTRLTVT.

The chain combines TRBV6-1 with TRBJ2-7; 9 positions match TRBD1. The CDR3 has 14 amino acids. The germline V gene encodes CDR1 MNHNS and CDR2 SASEGT. With V trimmed by 4 bases and J by 0 bases, 1 base remained unmatched. CDR3 loop: CASSGGQGSYEQYV. CDR3 in DNA: TGTGCCAGCAGTGGGGGACAGGGCTCCTACGAGCAGTACGTC.